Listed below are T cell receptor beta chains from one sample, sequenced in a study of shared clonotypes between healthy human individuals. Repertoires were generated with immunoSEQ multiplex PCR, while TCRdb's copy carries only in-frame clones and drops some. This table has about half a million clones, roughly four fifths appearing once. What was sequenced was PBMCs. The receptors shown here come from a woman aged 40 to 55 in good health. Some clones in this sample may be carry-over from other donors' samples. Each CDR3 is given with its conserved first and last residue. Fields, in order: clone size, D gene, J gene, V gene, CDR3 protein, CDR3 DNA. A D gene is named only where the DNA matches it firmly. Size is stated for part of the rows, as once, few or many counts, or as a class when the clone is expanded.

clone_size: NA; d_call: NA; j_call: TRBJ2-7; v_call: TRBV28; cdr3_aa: CASRTAAGPSYEQYF; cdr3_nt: TGTGCCAGCAGAACCGCCGCGGGGCCCAGCTACGAGCAGTACTTC
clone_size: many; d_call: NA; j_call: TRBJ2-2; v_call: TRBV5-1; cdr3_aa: CASSLGGNTGELFF; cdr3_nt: TGCGCCAGCAGCTTGGGAGGGAACACCGGGGAGCTGTTTTTT
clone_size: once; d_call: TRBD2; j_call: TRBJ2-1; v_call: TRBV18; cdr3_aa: CASSPQTGAAGLAGDDEQFF; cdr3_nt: TGTGCCAGCTCACCCCAAACGGGTGCGGCCGGACTAGCGGGAGATGATGAGCAGTTCTTC
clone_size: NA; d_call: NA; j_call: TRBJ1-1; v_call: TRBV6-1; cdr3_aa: CASSLTGAEAFF; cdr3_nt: TGTGCCAGCAGTTTAACTGGGGCTGAAGCTTTCTTT
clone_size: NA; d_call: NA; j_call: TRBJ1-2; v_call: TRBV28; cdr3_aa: CASSLSRYGYTF; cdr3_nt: TGTGCCAGCAGTTTGTCTCGTTATGGCTACACCTTC
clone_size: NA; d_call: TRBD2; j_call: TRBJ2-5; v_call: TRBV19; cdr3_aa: CASSKLAGLQETQYF; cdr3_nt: TGTGCCAGTAGTAAACTAGCGGGACTTCAAGAGACCCAGTACTTC
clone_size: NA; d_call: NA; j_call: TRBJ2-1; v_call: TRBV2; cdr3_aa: CASSETPYNEQFF; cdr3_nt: TGTGCCAGCAGTGAAACCCCCTACAATGAGCAGTTCTTC
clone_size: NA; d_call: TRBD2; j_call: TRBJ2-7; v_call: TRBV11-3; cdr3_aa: CASSSSGVGEYEQYF; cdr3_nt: TGTGCCAGCAGCAGCAGCGGGGTTGGGGAGTACGAGCAGTACTTC
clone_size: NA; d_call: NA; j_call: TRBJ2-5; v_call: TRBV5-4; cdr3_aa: CASSSRQSYQETQYF; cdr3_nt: TGTGCCAGCAGCTCCCGGCAGTCGTACCAAGAGACCCAGTACTTC
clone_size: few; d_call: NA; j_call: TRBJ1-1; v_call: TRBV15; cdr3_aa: CATSYWYTEAFF; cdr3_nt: TGTGCCACCAGCTATTGGTACACTGAAGCTTTCTTT
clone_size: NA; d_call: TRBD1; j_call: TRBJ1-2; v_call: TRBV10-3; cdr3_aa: CAISESVFASPGQGNTF; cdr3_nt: TGTGCCATCAGTGAGTCGGTGTTTGCATCCCCGGGACAGGGAAACACCTTC
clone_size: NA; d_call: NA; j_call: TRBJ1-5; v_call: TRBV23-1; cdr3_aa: CASSPPSRGSRQPQHF; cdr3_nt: TGCGCCAGCAGTCCCCCTAGTCGGGGATCAAGACAGCCCCAGCATTTT
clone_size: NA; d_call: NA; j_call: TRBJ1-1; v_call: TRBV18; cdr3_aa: CASSSRRSPNTEAFF; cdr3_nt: TGTGCCAGCTCATCACGGCGGTCCCCGAACACTGAAGCTTTCTTT
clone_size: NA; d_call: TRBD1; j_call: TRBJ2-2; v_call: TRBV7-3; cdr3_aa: CASSPTWTGDSGELFF; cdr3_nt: TGTGCCAGCAGCCCGACTTGGACAGGGGACAGCGGGGAGCTGTTTTTT
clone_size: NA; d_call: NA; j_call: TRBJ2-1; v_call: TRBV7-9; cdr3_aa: CASSLPRSSYNEQFF; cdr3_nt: TGTGCCAGCAGCTTACCGCGGAGCTCCTACAATGAGCAGTTCTTC
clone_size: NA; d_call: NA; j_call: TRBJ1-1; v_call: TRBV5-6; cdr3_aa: CASSLGPEAFF; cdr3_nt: TGTGCCAGCAGCTTGGGACCCGAAGCTTTCTTT